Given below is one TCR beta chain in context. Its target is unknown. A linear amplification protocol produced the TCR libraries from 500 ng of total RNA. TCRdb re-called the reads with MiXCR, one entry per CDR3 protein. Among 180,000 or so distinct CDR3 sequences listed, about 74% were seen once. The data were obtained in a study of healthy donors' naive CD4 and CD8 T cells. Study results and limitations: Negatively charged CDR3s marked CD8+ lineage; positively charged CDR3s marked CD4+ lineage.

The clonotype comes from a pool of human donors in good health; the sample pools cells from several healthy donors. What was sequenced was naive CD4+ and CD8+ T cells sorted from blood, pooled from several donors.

CDR3 sequence (DNA): TGTGCCAGCAGCCAAGGACAGGGGGCTGCGGGGTATGGCTACACCTTC. Amino acids: CASSQGQGAAGYGYTF. The V gene is TRBV4-2, the J gene TRBJ1-2; 10 bases agree with TRBD1. Germline values: CDR1 LGHNA, CDR2 YNFKEQ. CDR3 length equals 16 residues. V lost 1 base, J lost 5 bases, and 7 bases stayed unmatched.